This T cell receptor (beta chain) appears in the sequencing data of a study of CD8 T cells in ankylosing spondylitis. General study results and limits: Made up of eight highly homologous variants, a TCR beta motif appeared characteristic of ankylosing spondylitis blood. Disease-linked clones reportedly showed significant enrichment in matched ankylosing spondylitis synovial fluid.

This clonotype has a handful of counts. Its antigen remains unknown. Making use of molecular barcodes, quantitative 5'-RACE generated TCR beta libraries. TCRdb fed the 5' RACE reads into MiXCR, producing one record per CDR3 protein. The sample carries roughly 440,000 distinct CDR3 sequences, approximately 17% recorded once. Sequencing was carried out using blood, either unsorted or a sorted T cell fraction (not recorded which). The sequence derives from a male donor with ankylosing spondylitis.

The chain's CDR3 is CASSLGGTRYEQYF. CDR3 nucleotides: TGTGCCAGCAGCTTAGGGGGCACTCGGTACGAGCAGTACTTC. The chain uses TRBV7-2 and TRBJ2-7; a possible D gene is TRBD1 (5 bases). Per germline, CDR1 SGHTA and CDR2 FQGNSA. The CDR3 sequence is 14 residues long. V lost 1 base, J lost 4 bases, and 11 bases lay in between.